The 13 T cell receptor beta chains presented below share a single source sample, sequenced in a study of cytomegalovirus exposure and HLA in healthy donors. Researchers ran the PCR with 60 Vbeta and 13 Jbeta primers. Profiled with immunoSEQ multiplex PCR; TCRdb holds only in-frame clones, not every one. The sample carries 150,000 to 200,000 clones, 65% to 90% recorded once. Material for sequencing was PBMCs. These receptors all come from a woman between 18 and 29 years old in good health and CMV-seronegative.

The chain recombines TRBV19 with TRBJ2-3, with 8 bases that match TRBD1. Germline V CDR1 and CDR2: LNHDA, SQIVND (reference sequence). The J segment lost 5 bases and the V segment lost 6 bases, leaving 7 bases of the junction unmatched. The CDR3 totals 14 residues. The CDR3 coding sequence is TGTGCCAGTAGGGTCGCAGGGGGCAGAGATACGCAGTATTTT. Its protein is CASRVAGGRDTQYF.

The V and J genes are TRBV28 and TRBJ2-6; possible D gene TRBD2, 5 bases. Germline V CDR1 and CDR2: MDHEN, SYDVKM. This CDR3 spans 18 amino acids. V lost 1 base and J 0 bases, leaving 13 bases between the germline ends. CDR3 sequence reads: CASSLFGDPSSGANVLTF. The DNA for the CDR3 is TGTGCCAGCAGTTTATTCGGGGATCCATCCTCTGGGGCCAACGTCCTGACTTTC.

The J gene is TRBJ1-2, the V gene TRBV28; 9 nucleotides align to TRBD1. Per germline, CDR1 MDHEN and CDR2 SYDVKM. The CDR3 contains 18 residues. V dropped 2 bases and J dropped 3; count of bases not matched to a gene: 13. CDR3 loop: CASSLTFLRGDRDYGYTF. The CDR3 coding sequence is TGTGCCAGCAGTTTAACGTTTCTTCGAGGGGACAGGGACTATGGCTACACCTTC.

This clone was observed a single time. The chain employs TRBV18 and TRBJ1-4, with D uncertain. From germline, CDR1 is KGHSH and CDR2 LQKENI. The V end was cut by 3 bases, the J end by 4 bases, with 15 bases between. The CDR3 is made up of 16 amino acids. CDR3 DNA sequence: TGTGCCAGCTCACCCCAACGAAAAGCCCTTAATGAAAAACTGTTTTTT. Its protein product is CASSPQRKALNEKLFF. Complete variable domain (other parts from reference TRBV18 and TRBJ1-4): NAGVMQNPRHLVRRRGQEARLRCSPMKGHSHVYWYRQLPEEGLKFMVYLQKENIIDESGMPKERFSAEFPKEGPSILRIQQVVRGDSAAYFCASSPQRKALNEKLFFGSGTQLSVL.

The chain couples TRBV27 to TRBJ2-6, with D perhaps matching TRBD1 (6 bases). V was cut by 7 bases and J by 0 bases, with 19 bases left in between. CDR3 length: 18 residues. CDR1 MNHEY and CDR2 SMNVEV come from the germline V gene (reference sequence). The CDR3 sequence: CASTFRTGHGSGANVLTF. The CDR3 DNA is TGTGCCAGCACCTTCCGTACGGGACATGGCTCTGGGGCCAACGTCCTGACTTTC.

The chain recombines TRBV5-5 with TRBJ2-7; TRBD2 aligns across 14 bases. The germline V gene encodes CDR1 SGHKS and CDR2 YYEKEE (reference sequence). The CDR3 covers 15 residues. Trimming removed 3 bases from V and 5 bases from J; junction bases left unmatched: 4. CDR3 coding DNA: TGTGCCAGCAGCTCGAGGACTAGCGGGAGGAACGAGCAGTACTTC. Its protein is CASSSRTSGRNEQYF.

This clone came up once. Here the CDR3 reads CASSLWGEGTDTQYF. CDR3 nucleotides: TGTGCCAGCAGTTTATGGGGGGAAGGCACAGATACGCAGTATTTT. The chain couples TRBV27 to TRBJ2-3; tentative D call: TRBD2 (6 bases). V gave up 1 base and J gave up 1 base, with 9 bases separating them. CDR1 is MNHEY and CDR2 is SMNVEV in the germline V gene (reference sequence). The CDR3 runs 15 residues.

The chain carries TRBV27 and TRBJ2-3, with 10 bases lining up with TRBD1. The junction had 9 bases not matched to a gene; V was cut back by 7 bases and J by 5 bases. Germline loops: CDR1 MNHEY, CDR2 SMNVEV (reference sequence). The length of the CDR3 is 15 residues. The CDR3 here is CASKLGTGEVDTQYF. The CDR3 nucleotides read TGTGCCAGCAAACTTGGGACAGGGGAGGTAGATACGCAGTATTTT.

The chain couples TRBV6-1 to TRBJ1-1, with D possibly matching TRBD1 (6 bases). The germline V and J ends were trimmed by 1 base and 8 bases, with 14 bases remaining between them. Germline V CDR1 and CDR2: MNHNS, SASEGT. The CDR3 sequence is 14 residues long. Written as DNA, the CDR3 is TGTGCCAGCAGTGAAGTCCACAGGGCAGACGAAGCTTTCTTT. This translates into CASSEVHRADEAFF.

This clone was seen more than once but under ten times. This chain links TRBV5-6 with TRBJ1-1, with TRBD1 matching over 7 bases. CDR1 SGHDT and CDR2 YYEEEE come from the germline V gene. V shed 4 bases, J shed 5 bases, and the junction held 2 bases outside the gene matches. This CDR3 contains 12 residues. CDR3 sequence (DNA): TGTGCCAGCAGCCCAGGGGGTACTGAAGCTTTCTTT. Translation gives CASSPGGTEAFF.

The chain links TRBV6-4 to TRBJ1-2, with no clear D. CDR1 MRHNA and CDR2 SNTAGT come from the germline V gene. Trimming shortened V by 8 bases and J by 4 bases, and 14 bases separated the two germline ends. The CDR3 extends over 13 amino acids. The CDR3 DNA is TGTGCCAGCTCTTCCGACATTGGCTATGGCTACACCTTC. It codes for CASSSDIGYGYTF.

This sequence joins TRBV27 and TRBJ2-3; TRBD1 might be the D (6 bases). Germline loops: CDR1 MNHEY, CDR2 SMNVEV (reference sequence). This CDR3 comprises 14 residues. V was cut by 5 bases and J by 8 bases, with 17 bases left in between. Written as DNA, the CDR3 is TGTGCCAGCAGTCCCTTACAGGGTTCCTTTACGCAGTATTTT. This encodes CASSPLQGSFTQYF.

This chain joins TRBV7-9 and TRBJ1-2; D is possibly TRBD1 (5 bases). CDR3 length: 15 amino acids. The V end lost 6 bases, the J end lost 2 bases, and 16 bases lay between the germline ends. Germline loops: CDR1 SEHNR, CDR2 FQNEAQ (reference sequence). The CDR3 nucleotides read TGTGCCAGCAGTGTACTCGAGACAGTCAACTATGGCTACACCTTC. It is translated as CASSVLETVNYGYTF.